The 32 T cell receptor beta chains presented below share a single source sample, sequenced in a study of CD8 T cells in ankylosing spondylitis. TCRdb processed the 5' RACE reads anew with MiXCR; each CDR3 protein has one entry. The sample contains 270,000 or so distinct CDR3 sequences, about a sixth of which appear only once. The sample consisted of blood, either unsorted or a sorted T cell fraction (not recorded which). These receptors came from a male donor with ankylosing spondylitis or in good health (not recorded which).

In its sample, this clonotype was seen a few times. For the CDR3, the DNA is TGTGCCAGCAGCTTAGATGGAGGTGGGGAGCTGTTTTTT. It specifies CASSLDGGGELFF. This sequence joins TRBV7-8 and TRBJ2-2; possibly TRBD2 for D (5 bases). Trimming took off 1 base at V and 8 bases at J, with 8 bases between the two ends. Per the germline V gene, CDR1 is SGHVS and CDR2 is FQNEAQ. This CDR3 has 13 amino acids.

The chain couples TRBV29-1 to TRBJ1-1; maybe TRBD1 (5 bases). V was trimmed by 5 bases and J by 3 bases, leaving 13 bases between them. The CDR3 has 13 residues. Germline V CDR1 and CDR2: SQVTM, ANQGSEA. This CDR3 reads CSVPSVGDTEAFF. The DNA for the CDR3 is TGCAGCGTTCCCAGCGTAGGGGACACTGAAGCTTTCTTT.

In this sample, this clonotype turned up a few times. V is TRBV29-1 and J is TRBJ2-1; tentatively, D is TRBD1 (5 bases). Per the germline V gene, CDR1 is SQVTM and CDR2 is ANQGSEA. V was shortened by 3 bases and J by 4 bases, with 13 bases between the two germline ends. The CDR3 runs 14 residues. CDR3 amino acids: CSVELGHSYNEQFF. The CDR3 region has the DNA TGCAGCGTTGAGTTAGGACATTCGTACAATGAGCAGTTCTTC.

CDR3 bases: TGTGCCAGCTCACCACCACGCGGGGAGGGCCATCCCAATGAGCAGTTCTTC. This encodes CASSPPRGEGHPNEQFF. The chain has TRBV12-3 or TRBV12-4 and TRBJ2-1; TRBD2 aligns across 7 bases. V lost 8 bases and J lost 6; bases outside the gene matches: 19. The CDR3 is made up of 17 amino acids.

The chain combines TRBV20-1 with TRBJ2-3; 12 nucleotides line up with TRBD2. V lost 0 bases and J lost 1; bases outside the gene matches: 11. The germline CDR1 and CDR2 sequences are DFQATT and SNEGSKA (reference sequence). The CDR3 has 19 residues. CDR3 loop: CSARDPLAGGIRGTDTQYF. As DNA, the CDR3 is TGCAGTGCTAGAGATCCCCTAGCGGGAGGGATAAGGGGCACAGATACGCAGTATTTT.

CDR3 bases: TGTGCCAGCAGCTTGGACTCGACTAGTTTCCCTGAGCAGTTCTTC. Residues: CASSLDSTSFPEQFF. The chain has TRBV5-8 and TRBJ2-1; D might be TRBD2 (6 bases). The germline gives CDR1 SGHTS, CDR2 YDEGEE. V was clipped by 0 bases and J by 9 bases, with 16 bases between them. The CDR3 loop spans 15 amino acids.

Only a few counts were recorded for this clonotype. CDR3 region: CASRGSGENTGELFF. CDR3 DNA sequence: TGTGCCAGCAGGGGTAGCGGTGAGAACACCGGGGAGCTGTTTTTT. The chain combines TRBV11-3 with TRBJ2-2, with D tentatively TRBD2 (6 bases). Germline values: CDR1 SGHNT, CDR2 YENEEA. V lost 6 bases, J lost 1 base, and 12 bases lay in between. This CDR3 comprises 15 residues.

J is TRBJ2-2 and V is TRBV9; 7 bases match TRBD1. CDR3 length: 15 residues. The J segment lost 2 bases and the V segment lost 4 bases, leaving 5 bases of the junction unmatched. CDR1 and CDR2 from the germline V gene are SGDLS and YYNGEE. The CDR3 region is CASSCDRDNTGELFF. The CDR3, as DNA: TGTGCCAGCAGCTGCGACAGGGACAACACCGGGGAGCTGTTTTTT.

This clonotype was recorded only once. The chain links TRBV12-3 or TRBV12-4 to TRBJ2-1; D possibly corresponds to TRBD2 (6 bases). V lost 6 bases and J lost 7, with 10 bases in between. The CDR3 is 12 amino acids. CDR3 sequence (DNA): TGTGCCAGCAGGACTAGTTGGAATGAGCAGTTCTTC. As protein: CASRTSWNEQFF.

The sample holds a few counts of this clonotype. The rearrangement joins TRBV19 to TRBJ2-2; D remains ambiguous. The CDR3 loop spans 16 amino acids. V was pared by 4 bases and J by 0 bases, with 12 bases between. CDR1 and CDR2 from the germline V gene are LNHDA and SQIVND (reference sequence). CDR3 protein: CASSTGTVSNTGELFF. The CDR3 bases are TGTGCCAGTAGTACCGGCACAGTGTCGAACACCGGGGAGCTGTTTTTT.

This clonotype came up a few times. The J gene is TRBJ2-7, the V gene TRBV4-3; 7 positions agree with TRBD1. Germline V lookup: CDR1 LGHNA, CDR2 YSLEER. CDR3 length: 13 amino acids. J lost 6 bases, V lost 2 bases, and 4 bases had no gene match. This CDR3 is CASSQTGVGEQYF. CDR3 nucleotide sequence: TGCGCCAGCAGCCAAACAGGGGTGGGCGAGCAGTACTTC.

This clonotype was seen at least ten times. The rearrangement joins TRBV6-5 to TRBJ2-7; D unresolved. Between the trimmed V and J ends, which lost 0 bases and 2 bases, there was a span of 14 bases. Germline V gives CDR1 MNHEY, CDR2 SVGAGI. This CDR3 is 16 amino acids long. The CDR3 DNA is TGTGCCAGCAGTTACTCGGTCGAGACGGTAACCTACGAGCAGTACTTC. This encodes CASSYSVETVTYEQYF.

The chain has TRBV4-3 and TRBJ2-1, with TRBD2 matching 10 bases. V was pared by 2 bases and J by 7 bases, with 5 bases of the junction left unmatched. The germline V gene has CDR1 LGHNA and CDR2 YSLEER. The CDR3 runs 15 residues. The CDR3, as DNA: TGCGCCAGCAGCCAACTGACTAGCGGGTGGAATGAGCAGTTCTTC. Translated, it gives CASSQLTSGWNEQFF.

This chain joins TRBV11-2 and TRBJ2-2, with a weak D call TRBD2 (5 bases). V lost 11 bases and J lost 3, with 16 bases in between. Germline CDR1 and CDR2: SGHAT and FQNNGV. The CDR3 loop spans 14 amino acids. CDR3 residues: CASTGGPDTGELFF. CDR3 sequence (DNA): TGTGCCTCAACTGGCGGGCCGGACACCGGGGAGCTGTTTTTT.

Comment on this clonotype: At one end, the junction sequence differs from germline, possibly due to a read error. The chain couples TRBV6-2 or TRBV6-3 to TRBJ2-7; tentatively, D is TRBD1 (5 bases). The CDR3 contains 15 residues. Germline lookup yields CDR1 MNHEY and CDR2 SVGEGT. CDR3 sequence: CASSYLTGVSCEQYF. Here the CDR3 DNA reads TGTGCCAGCAGTTACTTAACAGGCGTGTCCTGCGAGCAGTACTTC.

This clonotype was picked up a small number of times. The rearrangement uses TRBV4-2 and TRBJ2-7; D is unclear. The CDR3 is made up of 13 amino acids. The V gene lost 0 bases and the J gene lost 2 bases, with 5 bases spanning the gap. From germline, CDR1 is LGHNA and CDR2 YNFKEQ. In DNA form, the CDR3 reads TGTGCCAGCAGCCAAGATTCCCCCTACGAGCAGTACTTC. It is translated as CASSQDSPYEQYF.

This clonotype was recorded a few times. The chain combines TRBV5-1 with TRBJ1-1; TRBD1 is a possible D gene (5 bases). Per the germline V gene, CDR1 is SGHRS and CDR2 is YFSETQ. The CDR3 runs to 13 residues. Trimming pared 5 bases from V and 1 base from J, leaving 9 bases between. In nucleotides, the CDR3 is TGCGCCAGCAGGGGGACGGCGAACACTGAAGCTTTCTTT. Protein: CASRGTANTEAFF.

This clonotype occurred many times. This chain links TRBV3-1 with TRBJ2-5, with TRBD1 matching 7 bases. CDR1 is LGHDT and CDR2 is YNNKEL in the germline V gene (reference sequence). The CDR3 is 15 residues long. With V trimmed by 4 bases and J by 0 bases, 5 bases remained unmatched. CDR3 region: CASSPGTDYQETQYF. In DNA, the CDR3 is TGTGCCAGCAGCCCCGGGACAGACTACCAAGAGACCCAGTACTTC.

V and J are TRBV2 and TRBJ1-5, with D possibly being TRBD1 (6 bases). Germline-derived CDR1 and CDR2 are SNHLY and FYNNEI. The CDR3 has 15 residues. Trimming stripped 1 base from V and 7 bases from J, with 14 bases between. The CDR3 loop reads CASSEVPRGYQPQHF. As DNA, the CDR3 is TGTGCCAGCAGTGAAGTGCCCAGGGGATACCAGCCCCAGCATTTT.

This CDR3 is CASCGPAGGARDEQFF. In nucleotides, the CDR3 is TGTGCCAGCTGCGGCCCAGCGGGAGGTGCTCGGGATGAGCAGTTCTTC. The J gene is TRBJ2-1, the V gene TRBV21-1; the tabulated D call, TRBD2, remains unverified against the DNA. TRBV21-1 is shown as a pseudogene. This CDR3 is 16 amino acids long.

This clonotype turned up a few times. As DNA, the CDR3 is TGTGCCAGCAGTTTAAGTTTCGCTAGCGGGAGCCCAGATACGCAGTATTTT. Its translation: CASSLSFASGSPDTQYF. The chain joins TRBV27 to TRBJ2-3; 10 bases line up with TRBD2. Germline values: CDR1 MNHEY, CDR2 SMNVEV (reference sequence). V lost 2 bases to trimming and J lost 4 bases; unmatched junction nucleotides: 9. This CDR3 has 17 amino acids.

This clonotype turned up a few times. This chain's CDR3 is CASSPGQGATEAFF. The CDR3 bases are TGTGCCAGCAGCCCAGGACAGGGGGCAACTGAAGCTTTCTTT. The chain uses TRBV7-3 and TRBJ1-1; 11 positions agree with TRBD1. This CDR3 is 14 amino acids long. Germline CDR1 and CDR2: SGHTA and FQGTGA. V dropped 5 bases and J dropped 5; count of bases not matched to a gene: 4.

This clonotype was counted at least ten times. The J gene is TRBJ2-7, the V gene TRBV4-1, with a possible D match to TRBD2 (6 bases). Deletions cut 1 base from V and 6 bases from J, with 16 bases between. This CDR3 contains 15 residues. CDR1 and CDR2 from the germline V gene are MGHRA and YSYEKL. CDR3 protein: CASSQVEVGGSEQYF. CDR3 coding DNA: TGCGCCAGCAGCCAAGTCGAGGTGGGGGGATCCGAGCAGTACTTC.

V and J are TRBV19 and TRBJ2-1; the D gene is possibly TRBD2 (6 bases). Trimming removed 5 bases at V and 0 bases at J, with 14 bases between. Germline V gene sequence: CDR1 LNHDA, CDR2 SQIVND (reference sequence). The CDR3 sequence is 16 residues long. The CDR3, as DNA: TGTGCCAGTAGTGGACCGGGACTCCACTCCTACAATGAGCAGTTCTTC. It yields the protein CASSGPGLHSYNEQFF.

The CDR3 sequence: CASSLISAKETQYF. The CDR3 bases are TGTGCCAGCAGTTTGATCAGCGCCAAAGAGACCCAGTACTTC. The rearrangement joins TRBV12-3 or TRBV12-4 to TRBJ2-5; D not resolved. This CDR3 contains 14 residues. Trimming pared 3 bases from V and 3 bases from J, leaving 11 bases between.

The gene calls are TRBV14 and TRBJ2-7, with 11 bases fitting TRBD2. This CDR3 is 15 amino acids long. Germline trimming cut 5 bases from V and 5 bases from J; bases unmatched to any gene: 8. The germline gives CDR1 SGHDN, CDR2 FVKESK. CDR3 bases: TGTGCCAGCAGCGAACTAGCGGGAGAGGATAACGAGCAGTACTTC. Protein sequence: CASSELAGEDNEQYF.

The gene calls are TRBV7-9 and TRBJ2-7; D might be TRBD1 or TRBD2, each matching 5 bases. With 0 bases removed from V and 5 bases from J, the gap between germline ends came to 14 bases. CDR3 length: 15 amino acids. In germline, CDR1 is SEHNR, CDR2 FQNEAQ (reference sequence). The CDR3 reads CASSLAGREFNEQYF. In DNA, the CDR3 is TGTGCCAGCAGCTTAGCTGGCAGGGAGTTTAACGAGCAGTACTTC.

The sample holds many counts of this clonotype. The V gene is TRBV4-3, the J gene TRBJ2-3; D could derive from TRBD1 or TRBD2 (5 bases each). This CDR3 contains 17 residues. CDR1 is LGHNA and CDR2 is YSLEER in the germline V gene. Trimming shortened V by 0 bases and J by 2 bases, and 15 bases separated the two germline ends. The CDR3 bases are TGCGCCAGCAGCCAAGATGAGGGGCTCGCGTTCACAGATACGCAGTATTTT. Protein product: CASSQDEGLAFTDTQYF.

At least ten counts were recorded for this clonotype. This rearrangement joins TRBV20-1 to TRBJ2-7, with TRBD2 matching 12 bases. The V gene's germline CDR1 is DFQATT and CDR2 SNEGSKA (reference sequence). J was trimmed by 5 bases and V by 3 bases; bases with no gene match: 2. The CDR3 has 13 residues. The DNA for the CDR3 is TGCAGTGCTAGGACTAGCGGGAGCCACGAGCAGTACTTC. Amino acids: CSARTSGSHEQYF.

The rearrangement uses TRBV12-3 or TRBV12-4 and TRBJ2-1; no firm D call. With 5 bases removed from V and 4 bases from J, the gap between germline ends came to 21 bases. CDR3 length: 17 residues. This CDR3 is CASSVPDEVGLYNEQFF. CDR3 nucleotide sequence: TGTGCCAGCAGTGTACCTGATGAGGTAGGGCTATACAATGAGCAGTTCTTC.

The chain recombines TRBV20-1 with TRBJ1-6; 8 bases agree with TRBD1. After removal of 5 bases from V and 2 bases from J, the junction contained 5 bases not matched to a gene. The CDR3 consists of 15 residues. CDR1 is DFQATT and CDR2 is SNEGSKA in the germline V gene (reference sequence). This CDR3 is CSAQDREPYNSPLHF. The DNA for the CDR3 is TGCAGTGCTCAGGACAGGGAGCCCTATAATTCACCCCTCCACTTT.

This clonotype was seen only a few times. This chain links TRBV4-3 with TRBJ2-1; TRBD2 aligns across 7 bases. The junction had 8 bases not matched to a gene; V was cut back by 4 bases and J by 2 bases. CDR3 size: 16 residues. CDR1 and CDR2 (germline): LGHNA, YSLEER. The chain's CDR3 is CASSLGGQLAYNEQFF. The CDR3 nucleotides are TGCGCCAGCAGCCTGGGAGGGCAGCTGGCCTACAATGAGCAGTTCTTC.